A selection of T cell receptor beta chains follows, all from one sample in a study of T cells in tumors after PD-1 blockade. Clones were read by immunoSEQ multiplex PCR, and TCRdb kept only the in-frame ones, dropping some. The sample comprises 60,000 to 75,000 clones, around 74% of which are singletons, and over 3.5% rests with the top ten. The sample consisted of PBMCs, taken after anti-PD-1 treatment. These TCRs come from a human donor with basal cell carcinoma. The CDR3 runs from the conserved cysteine through the conserved F or W. The D gene is left open where the match is weak. Clone size is given for some rows only: seen once, a few or many times, or a class if the clone is expanded.

D: -
V: TRBV6-6
size: -
J: TRBJ1-2
CDR3: CASTPPYSNYGYTF
DNA: TGTGCCAGCACCCCCCCGTATTCTAACTATGGCTACACCTTC

D: -
V: TRBV18
size: few
J: TRBJ1-2
CDR3: CASSPSTDNYGYTF
DNA: TGTGCCAGCTCACCAAGTACAGACAACTATGGCTACACCTTC

D: -
V: TRBV7-2
size: -
J: TRBJ1-4
CDR3: CASSLAWALQGEKLFF
DNA: TGTGCCAGCAGCTTAGCCTGGGCCCTGCAGGGGGAAAAACTGTTTTTT

D: TRBD2
V: TRBV6-6
size: -
J: TRBJ2-5
CDR3: CASSPGLAGAQETQYF
DNA: TGTGCCAGCAGCCCTGGACTAGCGGGGGCTCAAGAGACCCAGTACTTC

D: -
V: TRBV10-1
size: few
J: TRBJ2-5
CDR3: CASSRGQRGETQYF
DNA: TGCGCCAGCAGCCGGGGTCAGCGAGGAGAGACCCAGTACTTC

D: TRBD1
V: TRBV7-9
size: -
J: TRBJ1-6
CDR3: CASSPGQGSGLHF
DNA: TGTGCCAGCAGCCCTGGACAGGGTTCGGGCCTCCACTTT

D: -
V: TRBV10-1
size: few
J: TRBJ2-7
CDR3: CASSESTGNNEQYF
DNA: TGCGCCAGCAGTGAGTCGACAGGCAATAACGAGCAGTACTTC

D: -
V: TRBV5-1
size: -
J: TRBJ2-5
CDR3: CASSKGIQETQYF
DNA: TGCGCCAGCAGCAAGGGGATCCAAGAGACCCAGTACTTC

D: -
V: TRBV5-1
size: -
J: TRBJ2-1
CDR3: CASKGITGVGEQFF
DNA: TGCGCCAGCAAAGGGATTACAGGCGTGGGGGAGCAGTTCTTC

D: TRBD2
V: TRBV24-1
size: -
J: TRBJ2-5
CDR3: CATSDLSSGGEETQYF
DNA: TGTGCCACCAGTGATTTGAGTAGCGGGGGGGAGGAGACCCAGTACTTC

D: -
V: TRBV25-1
size: -
J: TRBJ1-1
CDR3: CASSEYIRGNTEAFF
DNA: TGTGCCAGCAGTGAATATATCCGGGGGAACACTGAAGCTTTCTTT

D: TRBD2
V: TRBV3-1/TRBV3-2
size: -
J: TRBJ2-3
CDR3: CASSIQAGGSTDTQYF
DNA: TGTGCCAGCAGCATTCAGGCGGGGGGGAGCACAGATACGCAGTATTTT

D: TRBD2
V: TRBV4-1
size: -
J: TRBJ2-5
CDR3: CASSQALAGGLVETQYF
DNA: TGCGCCAGCAGCCAAGCACTAGCGGGGGGTCTGGTGGAGACCCAGTACTTC

D: TRBD1
V: TRBV9
size: few
J: TRBJ1-1
CDR3: CASSVRDRATEAFF
DNA: TGTGCCAGCAGCGTCCGGGACAGAGCCACTGAAGCTTTCTTT

D: -
V: TRBV2
size: -
J: TRBJ2-1
CDR3: CAGTTDMSSYNEQFF
DNA: TGTGCCGGAACCACCGACATGAGCTCCTACAATGAGCAGTTCTTC

D: TRBD1
V: TRBV28
size: -
J: TRBJ2-7
CDR3: CASKHRQGTYEQYF
DNA: TGTGCCAGCAAACACCGACAGGGTACTTACGAGCAGTACTTC

D: -
V: TRBV30
size: -
J: TRBJ1-2
CDR3: CAWSGGLDGYTF
DNA: TGTGCCTGGAGTGGGGGACTCGACGGCTACACCTTC

D: TRBD1
V: TRBV12-3/TRBV12-4
size: few
J: TRBJ2-3
CDR3: CASSPALGGEYF
DNA: TGTGCCAGCAGTCCTGCTTTAGGGGGCGAATATTTT

D: -
V: TRBV4-2
size: -
J: TRBJ1-6
CDR3: CASSPSAGAYDSPLHF
DNA: TGTGCCAGCAGCCCCTCGGCAGGGGCCTATGATTCACCCCTCCACTTT

D: -
V: TRBV18
size: few
J: TRBJ1-5
CDR3: CASSPSSFSAQPQHF
DNA: TGTGCCAGCTCACCATCTTCGTTTTCCGCTCAGCCCCAGCATTTT

D: TRBD1
V: TRBV7-2
size: -
J: TRBJ2-7
CDR3: CASSLAAGGAYEQYF
DNA: TGTGCCAGCAGCTTAGCGGCAGGGGGAGCCTACGAGCAGTACTTC

D: TRBD1
V: TRBV19
size: -
J: TRBJ2-1
CDR3: CASEGQGYNEQFF
DNA: TGTGCCAGTGAGGGACAGGGCTACAATGAGCAGTTCTTC

D: -
V: TRBV30
size: -
J: TRBJ2-2
CDR3: CAWSQIGELFF
DNA: TGTGCCTGGAGTCAGATCGGGGAGCTGTTTTTT

D: -
V: TRBV6-5
size: -
J: TRBJ2-1
CDR3: CASSKSGSYNEQFF
DNA: TGTGCCAGCAGTAAATCCGGGTCCTACAATGAGCAGTTCTTC

D: TRBD1
V: TRBV30
size: -
J: TRBJ2-1
CDR3: CAWNDRTGEEQFF
DNA: TGTGCCTGGAACGATAGGACAGGGGAAGAGCAGTTCTTC